This record covers a single T cell receptor (beta chain). The antigen remains undetermined. The source of the sample is a study of cytomegalovirus exposure and HLA in healthy donors. Donors had nominal health at sampling but likely had unrecorded immune exposures. General study findings and limits: Researchers left out some V segments, among them TRBV6-2 and TRBV6-3, as indistinguishable. A later analysis found TCR association rates differed by HLA locus, highest for DRB1 and lowest for HLA-C. Most likely, a cluster of highly shared sequence variants arose as a sequencing artifact.

V lost 1 base, J lost 5 bases, and 16 bases lay in between. In germline, CDR1 is SGHRS, CDR2 YFSETQ. This CDR3 region has 15 residues. Amplification used 60 Vbeta primers and 13 Jbeta primers. Profiled with immunoSEQ multiplex PCR; TCRdb holds only in-frame clones, not every one. The sample records around 180,000 clones, approximately 80% being singletons. This chain connects TRBV5-1 to TRBJ2-7; D is undetermined. Sequencing input: PBMCs. The receptor comes from a man younger than 30 in good health and CMV-seronegative. The CDR3 spells CASSLTTDPFHEQYF. CDR3 DNA sequence: TGCGCCAGCAGCTTGACGACTGACCCCTTTCACGAGCAGTACTTC.